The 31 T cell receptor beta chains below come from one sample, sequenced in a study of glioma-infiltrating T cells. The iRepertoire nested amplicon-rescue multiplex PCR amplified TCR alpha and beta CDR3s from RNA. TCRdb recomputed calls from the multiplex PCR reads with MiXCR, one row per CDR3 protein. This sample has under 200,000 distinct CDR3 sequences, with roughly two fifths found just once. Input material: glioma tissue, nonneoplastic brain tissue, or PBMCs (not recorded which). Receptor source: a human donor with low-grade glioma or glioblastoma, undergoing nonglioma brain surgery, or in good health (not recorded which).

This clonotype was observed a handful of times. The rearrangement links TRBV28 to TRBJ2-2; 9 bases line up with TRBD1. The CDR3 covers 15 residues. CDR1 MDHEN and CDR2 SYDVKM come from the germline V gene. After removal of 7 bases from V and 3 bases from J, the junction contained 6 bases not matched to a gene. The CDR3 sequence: CASTPGTGYTGELFF. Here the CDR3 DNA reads TGTGCCAGCACCCCCGGGACAGGGTACACCGGGGAGCTGTTTTTT. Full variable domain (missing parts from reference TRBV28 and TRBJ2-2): DVKVTQSSRYLVKRTGEKVFLECVQDMDHENMFWYRQDPGLGLRLIYFSYDVKMKEKGDIPEGYSVSREKKERFSLILESASTNQTSMYLCASTPGTGYTGELFFGEGSRLTVL.

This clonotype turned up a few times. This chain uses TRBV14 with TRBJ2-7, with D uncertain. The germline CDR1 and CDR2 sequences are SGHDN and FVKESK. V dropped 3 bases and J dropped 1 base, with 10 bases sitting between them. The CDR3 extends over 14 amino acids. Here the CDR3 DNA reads TGTGCCAGCAGCCACCGTTTAGGATCCTACGAGCAGTACTTC. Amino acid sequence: CASSHRLGSYEQYF. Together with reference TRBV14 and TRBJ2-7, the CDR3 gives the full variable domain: EAGVTQFPSHSVIEKGQTVTLRCDPISGHDNLYWYRRVMGKEIKFLLHFVKESKQDESGMPNNRFLAERTGGTYSTLKVQPAELEDSGVYFCASSHRLGSYEQYFGPGTRLTVT.

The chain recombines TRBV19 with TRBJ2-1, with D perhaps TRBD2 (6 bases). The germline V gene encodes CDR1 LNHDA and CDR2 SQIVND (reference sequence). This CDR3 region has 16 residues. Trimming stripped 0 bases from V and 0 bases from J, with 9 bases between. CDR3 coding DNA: TGTGCCAGTAGTATAGATCACGGGAGCTCCTACAATGAGCAGTTCTTC. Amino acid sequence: CASSIDHGSSYNEQFF.

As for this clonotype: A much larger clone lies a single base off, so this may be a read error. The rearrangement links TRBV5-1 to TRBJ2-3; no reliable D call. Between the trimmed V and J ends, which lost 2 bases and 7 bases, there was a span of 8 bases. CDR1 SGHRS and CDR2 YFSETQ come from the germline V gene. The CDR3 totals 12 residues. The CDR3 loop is CASSFNSYTQYF. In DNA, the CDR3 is TGCGCCAGCAGCTTTAATTCCTATACGCAGTATTTT.

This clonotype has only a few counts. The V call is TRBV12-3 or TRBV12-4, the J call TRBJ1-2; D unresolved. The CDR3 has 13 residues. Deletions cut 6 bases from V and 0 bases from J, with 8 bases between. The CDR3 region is CASSSGTNYGYTF. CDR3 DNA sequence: TGTGCCAGCAGCTCAGGAACTAACTATGGCTACACCTTC.

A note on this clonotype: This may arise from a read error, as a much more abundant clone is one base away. DNA of the CDR3: TGCAGTGCCCGGGAGGTCCAAGAGCAGTACTTC. It translates to CSAREVQEQYF. The rearrangement joins TRBV20-1 to TRBJ2-7; 7 nucleotides agree with TRBD2. This CDR3 contains 11 residues. V lost 6 bases and J lost 7; bases outside the gene matches: 6. Germline V gives CDR1 DFQATT, CDR2 SNEGSKA (reference sequence).

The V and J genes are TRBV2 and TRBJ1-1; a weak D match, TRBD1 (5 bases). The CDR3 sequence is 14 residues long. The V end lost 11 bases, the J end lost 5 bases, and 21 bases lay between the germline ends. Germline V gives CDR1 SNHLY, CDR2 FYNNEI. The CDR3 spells CAGTPVGGTTEAFF. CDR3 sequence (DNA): TGTGCCGGTACCCCCGTCGGGGGTACGACTGAAGCTTTCTTT.

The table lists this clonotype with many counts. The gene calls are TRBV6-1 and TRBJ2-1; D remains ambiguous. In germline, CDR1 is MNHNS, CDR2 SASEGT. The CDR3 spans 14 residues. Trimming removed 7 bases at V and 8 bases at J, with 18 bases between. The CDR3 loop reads CASTASRSRDEQFF. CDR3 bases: TGTGCCAGCACCGCCTCTCGGAGCAGAGATGAGCAGTTCTTC.

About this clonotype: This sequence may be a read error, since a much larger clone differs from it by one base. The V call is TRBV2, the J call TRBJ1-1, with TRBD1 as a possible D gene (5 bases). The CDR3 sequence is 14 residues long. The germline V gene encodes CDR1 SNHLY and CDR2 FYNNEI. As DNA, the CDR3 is TGTGCCAGGAGTGCCAGGGAGTTCGGCACTGAAGCTTTCTTT. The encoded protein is CARSAREFGTEAFF.

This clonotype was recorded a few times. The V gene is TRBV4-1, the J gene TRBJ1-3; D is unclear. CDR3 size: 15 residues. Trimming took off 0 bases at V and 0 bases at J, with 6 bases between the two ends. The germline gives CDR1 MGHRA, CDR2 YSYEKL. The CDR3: CASSQDRSSGNTIYF. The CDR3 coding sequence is TGCGCCAGCAGCCAAGACCGGAGCTCTGGAAACACCATATATTTT.

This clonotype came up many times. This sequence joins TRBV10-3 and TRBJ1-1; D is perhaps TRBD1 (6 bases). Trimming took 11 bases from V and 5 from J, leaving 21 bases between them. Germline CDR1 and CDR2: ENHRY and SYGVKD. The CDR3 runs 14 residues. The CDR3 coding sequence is TGTGCCGTTGGGGGGGGGCCGACAGTTACTGAAGCTTTCTTT. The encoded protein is CAVGGGPTVTEAFF.

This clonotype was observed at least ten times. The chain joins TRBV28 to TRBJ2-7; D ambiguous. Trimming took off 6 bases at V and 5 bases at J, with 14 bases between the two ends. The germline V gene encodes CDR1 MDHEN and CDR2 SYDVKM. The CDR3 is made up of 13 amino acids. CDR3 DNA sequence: TGTGCCAGCAGGTCCGGAGACCGCGACGAGCAGTACTTC. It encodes CASRSGDRDEQYF.

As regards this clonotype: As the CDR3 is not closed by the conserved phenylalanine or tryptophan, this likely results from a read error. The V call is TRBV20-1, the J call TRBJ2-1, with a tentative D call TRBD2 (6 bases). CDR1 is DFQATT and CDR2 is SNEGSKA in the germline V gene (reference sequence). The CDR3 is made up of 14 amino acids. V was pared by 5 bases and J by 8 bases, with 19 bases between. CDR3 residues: CSAGDFGGPYEQFL. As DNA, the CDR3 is TGCAGTGCTGGGGATTTTGGAGGGCCGTATGAGCAGTTCCTC.

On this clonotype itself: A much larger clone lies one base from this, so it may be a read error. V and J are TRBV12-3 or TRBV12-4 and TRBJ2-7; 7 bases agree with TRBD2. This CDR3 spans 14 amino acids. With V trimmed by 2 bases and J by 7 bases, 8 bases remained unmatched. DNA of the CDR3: TGTGCCAGCAGTTTAAGGCTAGCGGTCGTAGAGCAGTACTTC. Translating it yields CASSLRLAVVEQYF.

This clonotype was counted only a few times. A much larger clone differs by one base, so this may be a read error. The CDR3 DNA reads TGCGCCAGCAGCTTGGGAGGGTATGGGAACACTGAAGCTTTCTTT. Protein: CASSLGGYGNTEAFF. The chain links TRBV5-1 to TRBJ1-1; D not resolved. The CDR3 contains 15 residues. Trimming removed 0 bases from V and 1 base from J, with 10 bases in between. Germline lookup yields CDR1 SGHRS and CDR2 YFSETQ.

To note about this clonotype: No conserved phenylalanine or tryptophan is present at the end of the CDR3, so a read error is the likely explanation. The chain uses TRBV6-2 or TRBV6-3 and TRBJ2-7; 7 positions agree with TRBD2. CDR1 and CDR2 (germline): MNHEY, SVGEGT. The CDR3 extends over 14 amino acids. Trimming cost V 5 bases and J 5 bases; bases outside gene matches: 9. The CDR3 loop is CASSVGGGHNEQYL. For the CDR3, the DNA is TGTGCCAGCAGTGTCGGGGGAGGGCACAACGAGCAGTACTTA.

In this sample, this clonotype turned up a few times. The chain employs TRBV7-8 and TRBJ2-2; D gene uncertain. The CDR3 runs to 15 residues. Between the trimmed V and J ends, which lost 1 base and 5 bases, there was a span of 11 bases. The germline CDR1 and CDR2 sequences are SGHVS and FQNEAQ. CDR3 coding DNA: TGTGCCAGCAGCTTAGAGATAGTTGTTACCGGGGAGCTGTTTTTT. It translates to CASSLEIVVTGELFF.

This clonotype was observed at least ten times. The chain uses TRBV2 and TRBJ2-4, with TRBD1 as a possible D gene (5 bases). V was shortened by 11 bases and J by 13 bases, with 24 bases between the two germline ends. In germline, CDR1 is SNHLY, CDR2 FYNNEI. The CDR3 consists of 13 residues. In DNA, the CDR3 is TGTGCCTCCTTTGAGCGCCAGGGTATGATCCAGTACTTC. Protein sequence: CASFERQGMIQYF.

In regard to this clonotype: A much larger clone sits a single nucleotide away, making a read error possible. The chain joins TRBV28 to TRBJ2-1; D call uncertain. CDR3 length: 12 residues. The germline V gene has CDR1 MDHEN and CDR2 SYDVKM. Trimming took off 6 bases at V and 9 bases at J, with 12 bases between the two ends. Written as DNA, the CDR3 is TGTGCCAGCAGATTCGGGTCTTTTGAGCAGTTCTTC. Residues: CASRFGSFEQFF.

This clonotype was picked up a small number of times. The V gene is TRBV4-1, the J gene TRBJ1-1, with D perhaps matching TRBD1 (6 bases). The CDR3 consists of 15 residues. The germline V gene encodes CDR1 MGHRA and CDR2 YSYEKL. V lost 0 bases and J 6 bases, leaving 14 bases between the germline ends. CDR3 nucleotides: TGCGCCAGCAGCCAAGAGGGATTTAAGGGGGCTGAAGCTTTCTTT. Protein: CASSQEGFKGAEAFF.

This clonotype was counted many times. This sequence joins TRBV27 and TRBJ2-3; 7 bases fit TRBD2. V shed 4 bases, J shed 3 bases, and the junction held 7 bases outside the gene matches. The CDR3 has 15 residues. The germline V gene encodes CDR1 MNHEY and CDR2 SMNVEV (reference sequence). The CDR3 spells CASSSPGLQTDTQYF. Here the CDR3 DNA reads TGTGCCAGCAGTTCGCCGGGACTACAAACAGATACGCAGTATTTT.

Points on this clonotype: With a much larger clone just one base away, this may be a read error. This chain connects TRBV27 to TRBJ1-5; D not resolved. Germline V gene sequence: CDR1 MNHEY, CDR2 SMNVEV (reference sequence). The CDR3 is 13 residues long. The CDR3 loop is CVSSFRGGQPQHF. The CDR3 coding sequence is TGTGTCAGCAGTTTTCGGGGAGGTCAGCCCCAGCATTTT.

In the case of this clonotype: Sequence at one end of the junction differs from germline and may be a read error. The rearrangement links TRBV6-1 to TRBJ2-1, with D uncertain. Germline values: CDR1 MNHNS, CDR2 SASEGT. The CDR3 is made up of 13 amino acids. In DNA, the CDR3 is TGTGCCAGCAGTGAAGGCTCCTACAGTGAGCAGTTCTTC. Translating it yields CASSEGSYSEQFF.

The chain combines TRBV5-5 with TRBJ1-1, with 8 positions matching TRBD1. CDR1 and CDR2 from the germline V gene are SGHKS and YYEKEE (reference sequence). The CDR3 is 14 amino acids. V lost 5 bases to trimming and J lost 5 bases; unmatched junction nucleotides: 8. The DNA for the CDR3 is TGTGCCAGCAGACGGACAGGGTGGGTTACTGAAGCTTTCTTT. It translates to CASRRTGWVTEAFF.

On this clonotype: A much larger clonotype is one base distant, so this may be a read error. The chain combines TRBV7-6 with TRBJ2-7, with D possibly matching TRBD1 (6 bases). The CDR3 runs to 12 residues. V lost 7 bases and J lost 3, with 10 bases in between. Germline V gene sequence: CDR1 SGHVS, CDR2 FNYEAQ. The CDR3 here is CASTPDSYEQYF. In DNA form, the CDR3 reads TGTGCCAGCACTCCGGACAGCTACGAGCAGTACTTC.

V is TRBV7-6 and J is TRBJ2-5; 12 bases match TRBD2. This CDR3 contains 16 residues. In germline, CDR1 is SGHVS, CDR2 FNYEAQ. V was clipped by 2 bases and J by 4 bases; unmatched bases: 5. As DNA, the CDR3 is TGTGCCAGCAGCTTACCCCTAGCGGGAGGGCGAGAGACCCAGTACTTC. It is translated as CASSLPLAGGRETQYF.

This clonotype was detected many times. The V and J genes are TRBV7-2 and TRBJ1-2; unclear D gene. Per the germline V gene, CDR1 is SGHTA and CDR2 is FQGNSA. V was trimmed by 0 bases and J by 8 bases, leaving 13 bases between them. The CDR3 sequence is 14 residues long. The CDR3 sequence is CASSLAVGGQGYTF. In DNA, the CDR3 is TGTGCCAGCAGCTTAGCGGTCGGAGGTCAAGGCTACACCTTC.

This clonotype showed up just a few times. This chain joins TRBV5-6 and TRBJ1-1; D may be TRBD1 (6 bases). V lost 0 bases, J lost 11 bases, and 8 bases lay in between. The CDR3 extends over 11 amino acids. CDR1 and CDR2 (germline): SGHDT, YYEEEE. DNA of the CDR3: TGTGCCAGCAGCTTGGACGGGGGCGCTTTCTTT. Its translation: CASSLDGGAFF.

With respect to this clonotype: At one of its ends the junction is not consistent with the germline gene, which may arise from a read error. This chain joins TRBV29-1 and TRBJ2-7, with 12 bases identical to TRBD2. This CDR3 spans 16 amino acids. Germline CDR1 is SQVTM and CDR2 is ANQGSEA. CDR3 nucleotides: TGCACCGTTGAAGGGCGACTAGCGGGAGCTTACTACGAGCAGTACTTC. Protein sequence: CTVEGRLAGAYYEQYF.

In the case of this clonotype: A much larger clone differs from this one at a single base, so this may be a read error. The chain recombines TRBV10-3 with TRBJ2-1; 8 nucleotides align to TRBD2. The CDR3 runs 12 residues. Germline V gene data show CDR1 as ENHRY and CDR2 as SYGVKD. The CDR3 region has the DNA TGTGCCGCCGGGAGGGACTACAATGAGAAGTTCTTC. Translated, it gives CAAGRDYNEKFF.

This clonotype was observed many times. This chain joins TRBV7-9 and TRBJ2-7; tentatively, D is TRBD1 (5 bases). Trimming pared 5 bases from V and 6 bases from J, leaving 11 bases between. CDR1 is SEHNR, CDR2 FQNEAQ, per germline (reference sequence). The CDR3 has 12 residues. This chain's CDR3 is CASSHDSSEQYF. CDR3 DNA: TGTGCCAGCAGCCACGACAGTAGCGAGCAGTACTTC.